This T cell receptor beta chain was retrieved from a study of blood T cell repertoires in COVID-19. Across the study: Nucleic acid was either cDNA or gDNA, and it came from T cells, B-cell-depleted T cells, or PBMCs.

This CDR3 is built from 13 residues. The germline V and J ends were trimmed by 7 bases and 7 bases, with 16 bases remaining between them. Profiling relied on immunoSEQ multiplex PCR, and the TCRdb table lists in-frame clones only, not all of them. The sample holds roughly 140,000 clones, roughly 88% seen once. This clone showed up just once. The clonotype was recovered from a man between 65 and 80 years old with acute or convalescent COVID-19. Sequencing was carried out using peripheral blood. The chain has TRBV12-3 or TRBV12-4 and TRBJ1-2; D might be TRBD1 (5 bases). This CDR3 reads CASTLAGVRGYTF. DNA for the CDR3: TGTGCCAGCACCCTCGCGGGGGTTCGTGGCTACACCTTC.